This T cell receptor (beta chain) was captured in a study of blood T cell repertoires in COVID-19. TCRdb's table, derived via immunoSEQ multiplex PCR, lists solely in-frame clones and lacks some. In the table there are about 75,000 clones, roughly 84% of which are singletons. The CDR3 sequence is 14 residues long. The germline gives CDR1 LGHNA, CDR2 YNFKEQ. Trimming took 5 bases from V and 3 from J, leaving 13 bases between them. The genes are TRBV4-2 and TRBJ2-5; tentatively, D is TRBD1 (6 bases). The sequence came from a woman between 50 and 59 years old with acute or convalescent COVID-19. Sequencing was performed on peripheral blood. The CDR3 coding sequence is TGTGCCAGCAGCACAGGGACCCCAGAAGAGACCCAGTACTTC. Protein product: CASSTGTPEETQYF.